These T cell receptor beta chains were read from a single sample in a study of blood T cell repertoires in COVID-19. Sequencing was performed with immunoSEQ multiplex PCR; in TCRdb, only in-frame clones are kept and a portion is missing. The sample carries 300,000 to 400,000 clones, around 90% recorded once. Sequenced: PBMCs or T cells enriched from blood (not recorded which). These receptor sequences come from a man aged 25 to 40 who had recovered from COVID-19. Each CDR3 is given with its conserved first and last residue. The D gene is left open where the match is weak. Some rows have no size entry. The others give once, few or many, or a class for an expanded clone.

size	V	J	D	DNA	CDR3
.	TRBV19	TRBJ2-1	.	TGTGCCAGTAGTATAGTAGGGACTGGCAATGAGCAGTTCTTC	CASSIVGTGNEQFF
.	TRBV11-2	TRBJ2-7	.	TGTGCCAGCAGCTTAGCCAGGGGGGCCTACGAGCAGTACTTC	CASSLARGAYEQYF
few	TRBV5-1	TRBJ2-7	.	TGCGCCAGCAGCTGGGGGACATGGCTCTACTTC	CASSWGTWLYF
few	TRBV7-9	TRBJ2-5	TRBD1	TGTGCCAGCAGCTTAAGGGGACAGCTCCAAGAGACCCAGTACTTC	CASSLRGQLQETQYF
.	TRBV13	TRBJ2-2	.	TGTGCCAGCAGCTTTTCACCGGGAGCTCCGAACACCGGGGAGCTGTTTTTT	CASSFSPGAPNTGELFF
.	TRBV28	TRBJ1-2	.	TGTGCCAGCAGTTTAGGTTCGGCGGGGGCTCGGGGCTACACCTTC	CASSLGSAGARGYTF
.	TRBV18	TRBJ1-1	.	TGTGCCAGCTCACCATCGGGATCGAACACTGAAGCTTTCTTT	CASSPSGSNTEAFF
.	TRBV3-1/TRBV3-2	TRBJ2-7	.	TGTGCCAGCAGCCAAGACATGCAGCGCTCCTACGAGCAGTACTTC	CASSQDMQRSYEQYF
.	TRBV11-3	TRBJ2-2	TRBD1	TGTGCCAGCAGCCCCGGGACAGGGAACACCGGGGAGCTGTTTTTT	CASSPGTGNTGELFF
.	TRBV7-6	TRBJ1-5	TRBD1	TGTGCCAGCAGCCAAGGACAGGGAGGGTTCGATCAGCCCCAGCATTTT	CASSQGQGGFDQPQHF
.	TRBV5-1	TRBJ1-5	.	TGCGCCAGCAGCTTGGGGTGGGGACTCGGTCAGCCCCAGCATTTT	CASSLGWGLGQPQHF
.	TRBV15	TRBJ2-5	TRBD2	TGTGCCACCAGCAGTCTTAAGACTAGCGGACAAGAGACCCAGTACTTC	CATSSLKTSGQETQYF
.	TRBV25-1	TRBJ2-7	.	TGTGCCAGCAGCTCGGGTCCCTCTCTTCTATACGAGCAGTACTTC	CASSSGPSLLYEQYF
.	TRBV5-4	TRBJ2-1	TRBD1	TGTGCCAGCAGCCACGGGACAGGGAGCGGCAATGAGCAGTTCTTC	CASSHGTGSGNEQFF
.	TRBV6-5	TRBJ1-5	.	TGTGCCAGCAGTTACCTTACGGGGCCCCAGCATTTT	CASSYLTGPQHF
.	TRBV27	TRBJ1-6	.	TGTGCCAGCAGTGCTGGGGCCCTGAGCTCCTATAATTCACCCCTCCACTTT	CASSAGALSSYNSPLHF
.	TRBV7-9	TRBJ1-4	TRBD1	TGTGCCAGCAGCGGCGAACAGGGGAGGACGCGGAAACTGTTTTTT	CASSGEQGRTRKLFF